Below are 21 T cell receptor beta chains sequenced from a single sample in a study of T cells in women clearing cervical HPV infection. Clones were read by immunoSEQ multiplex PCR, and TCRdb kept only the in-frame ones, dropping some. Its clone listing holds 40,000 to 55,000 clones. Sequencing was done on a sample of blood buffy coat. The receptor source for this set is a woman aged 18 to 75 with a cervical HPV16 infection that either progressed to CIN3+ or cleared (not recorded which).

The part of the CDR3 DNA that was read is TGCGCCAGCAGCTTGTCCGGCTCTGGAAACACC. This translates into CASSLSGSGNT. The CDR3 reads in full as CASSLSGSGNTIYF. The chain recombines TRBV5-1 with TRBJ1-3; D unresolved. The CDR3 extends 3 residues past the end of the read, so its final part is completed from the germline J gene. Trimming shortened V by 1 base and J by 0 bases, and 5 bases separated the two germline ends. The CDR3 contains 14 residues. The germline CDR1 and CDR2 sequences are SGHRS and YFSETQ. The full variable domain, with the rest looked up from reference TRBV5-1 and TRBJ1-3, is KAGVTQTPRYLIKTRGQQVTLSCSPISGHRSVSWYQQTPGQGLQFLFEYFSETQRNKGNFPGRFSGRQFSNSRSEMNVSTLELGDSALYLCASSLSGSGNTIYFGEGSWLTVV.

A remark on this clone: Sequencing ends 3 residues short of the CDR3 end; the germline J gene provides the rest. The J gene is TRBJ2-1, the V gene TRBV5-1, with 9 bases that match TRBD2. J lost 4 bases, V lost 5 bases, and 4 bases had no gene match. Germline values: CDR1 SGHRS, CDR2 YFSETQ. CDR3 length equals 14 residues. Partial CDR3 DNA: TGCGCCAGCAGACAGGGACTAGCTTACAATGAG. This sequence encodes CASRQGLAYNE. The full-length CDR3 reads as CASRQGLAYNEQFF.

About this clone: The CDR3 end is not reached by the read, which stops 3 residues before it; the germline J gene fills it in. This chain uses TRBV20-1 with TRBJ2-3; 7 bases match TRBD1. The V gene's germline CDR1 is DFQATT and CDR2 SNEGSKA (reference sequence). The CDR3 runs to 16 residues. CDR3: CSARGPGQHHNQPQYF. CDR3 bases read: TGCAGTGCTAGGGGGCCGGGACAGCACCACAATCAGCCG.

The chain's CDR3 is CASSLEGDGSPLHF. Incomplete CDR3 DNA: TGTGCCAGCAGCTTAGAAGGGGATGGTTCACCC. The gene calls are TRBV7-9 and TRBJ1-6; tentative D call: TRBD1 (5 bases). The read ends 3 residues early relative to the CDR3; the germline J gene fills the gap. The CDR3 spans 14 residues. The V gene's germline CDR1 is SEHNR and CDR2 FQNEAQ (reference sequence). Trimming removed 1 base from V and 9 bases from J, with 10 bases in between. The full variable domain, in which reference TRBV7-9 and TRBJ1-6 provide the parts outside the CDR3, is DTGVSQNPRHKITKRGQNVTFRCDPISEHNRLYWYRQTLGQGPEFLTYFQNEAQLEKSRLLSDRFSAERPKGSFSTLEIQRTEQGDSAMYLCASSLEGDGSPLHFGNGTRLTVT.

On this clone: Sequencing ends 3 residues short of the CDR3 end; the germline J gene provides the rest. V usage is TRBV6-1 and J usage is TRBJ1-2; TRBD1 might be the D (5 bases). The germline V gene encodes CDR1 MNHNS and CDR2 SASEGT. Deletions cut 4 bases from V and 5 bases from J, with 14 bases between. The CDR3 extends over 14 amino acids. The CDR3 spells CASSGRTNNYGYTF. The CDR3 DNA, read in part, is TGTGCCAGCAGTGGCAGGACAAATAATTATGGC.

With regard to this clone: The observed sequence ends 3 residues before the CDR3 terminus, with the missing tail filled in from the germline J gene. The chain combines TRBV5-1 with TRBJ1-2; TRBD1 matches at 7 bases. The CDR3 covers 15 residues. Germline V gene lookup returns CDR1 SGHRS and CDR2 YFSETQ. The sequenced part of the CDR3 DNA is TGCGCCAGCAGCCCCCAGGGGGGAAGCAATCAGCCC. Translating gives CASSPQGGSNQP. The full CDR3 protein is CASSPQGGSNQPYTF.

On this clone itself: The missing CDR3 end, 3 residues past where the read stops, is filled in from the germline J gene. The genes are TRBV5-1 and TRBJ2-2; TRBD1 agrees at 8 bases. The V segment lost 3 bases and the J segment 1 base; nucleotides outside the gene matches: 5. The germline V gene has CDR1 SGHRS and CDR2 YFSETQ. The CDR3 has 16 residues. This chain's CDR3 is CASSWRGQENTGELFF. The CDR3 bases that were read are TGCGCCAGCAGCTGGCGGGGACAGGAGAACACCGGGGAG. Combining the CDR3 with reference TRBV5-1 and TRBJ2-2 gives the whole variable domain KAGVTQTPRYLIKTRGQQVTLSCSPISGHRSVSWYQQTPGQGLQFLFEYFSETQRNKGNFPGRFSGRQFSNSRSEMNVSTLELGDSALYLCASSWRGQENTGELFFGEGSRLTVL.

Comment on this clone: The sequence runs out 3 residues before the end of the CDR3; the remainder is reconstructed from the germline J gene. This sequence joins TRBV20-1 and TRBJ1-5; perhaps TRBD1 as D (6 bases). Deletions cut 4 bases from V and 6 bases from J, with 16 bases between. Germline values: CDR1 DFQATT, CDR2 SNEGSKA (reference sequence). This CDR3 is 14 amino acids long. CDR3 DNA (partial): TGCAGTGCTACTCATTTGGGGGCAGGTCAGCCC. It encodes CSATHLGAGQP. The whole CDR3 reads CSATHLGAGQPQHF.

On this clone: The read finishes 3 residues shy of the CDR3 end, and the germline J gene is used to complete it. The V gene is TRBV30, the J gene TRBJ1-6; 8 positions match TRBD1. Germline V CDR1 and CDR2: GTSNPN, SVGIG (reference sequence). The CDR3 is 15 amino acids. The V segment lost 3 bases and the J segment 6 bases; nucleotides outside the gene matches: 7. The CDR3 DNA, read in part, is TGTGCCTGGAGCGCCGGACAGGGAGGTAATTCACCC. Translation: CAWSAGQGGNSP. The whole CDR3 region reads CAWSAGQGGNSPLHF.

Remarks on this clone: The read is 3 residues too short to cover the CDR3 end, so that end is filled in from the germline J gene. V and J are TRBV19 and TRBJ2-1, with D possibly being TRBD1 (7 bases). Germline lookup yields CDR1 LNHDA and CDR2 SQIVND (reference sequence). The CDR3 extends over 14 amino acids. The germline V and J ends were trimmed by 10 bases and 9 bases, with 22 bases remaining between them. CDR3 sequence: CATRRLDRDIEQFF. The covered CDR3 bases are TGTGCCACCCGAAGACTAGACAGGGATATTGAG.

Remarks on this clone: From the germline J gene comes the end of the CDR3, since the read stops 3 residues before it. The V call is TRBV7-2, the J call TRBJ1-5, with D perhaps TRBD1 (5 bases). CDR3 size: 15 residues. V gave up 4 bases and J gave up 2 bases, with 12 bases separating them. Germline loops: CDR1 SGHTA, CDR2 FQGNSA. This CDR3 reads CASSSQGGRNQPQHF. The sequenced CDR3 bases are TGTGCCAGCAGCTCTCAGGGAGGGCGCAATCAGCCC.

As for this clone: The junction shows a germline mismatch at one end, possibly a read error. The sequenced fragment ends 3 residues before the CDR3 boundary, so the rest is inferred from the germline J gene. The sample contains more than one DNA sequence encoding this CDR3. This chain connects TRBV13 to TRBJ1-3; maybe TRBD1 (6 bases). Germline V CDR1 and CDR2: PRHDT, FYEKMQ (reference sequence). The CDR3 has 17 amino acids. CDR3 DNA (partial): TGTGCCAGCAGCTTGGGGGCAGGGGTTGGCTCTGGAAACACA. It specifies CASSLGAGVGSGNT. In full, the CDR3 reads CASSLGAGVGSGNTIYF.

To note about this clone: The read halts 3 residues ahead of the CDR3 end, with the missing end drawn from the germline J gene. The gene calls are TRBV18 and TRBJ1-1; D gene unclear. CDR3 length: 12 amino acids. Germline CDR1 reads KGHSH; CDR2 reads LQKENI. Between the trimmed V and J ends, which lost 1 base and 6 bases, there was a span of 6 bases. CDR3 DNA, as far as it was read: TGTGCCAGCTCACCACAGGGCGCTGAA. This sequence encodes CASSPQGAE. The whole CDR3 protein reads CASSPQGAEAFF.

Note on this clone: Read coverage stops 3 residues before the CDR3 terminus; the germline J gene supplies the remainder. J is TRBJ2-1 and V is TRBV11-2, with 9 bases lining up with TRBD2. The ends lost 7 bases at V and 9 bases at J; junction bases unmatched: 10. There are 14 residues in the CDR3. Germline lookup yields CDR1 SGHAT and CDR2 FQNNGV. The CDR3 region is CASTGGGGAGEQFF. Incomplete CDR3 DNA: TGTGCCAGCACGGGTGGCGGGGGGGCCGGTGAG.

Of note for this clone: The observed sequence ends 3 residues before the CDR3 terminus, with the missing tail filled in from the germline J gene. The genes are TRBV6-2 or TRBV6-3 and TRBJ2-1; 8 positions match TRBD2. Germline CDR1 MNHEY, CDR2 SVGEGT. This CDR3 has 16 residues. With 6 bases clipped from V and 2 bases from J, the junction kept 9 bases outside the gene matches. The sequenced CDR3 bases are TGTGCCAGCAGGCAATGGGCGGGGGGAACCTACAATGAG. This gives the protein CASRQWAGGTYNE. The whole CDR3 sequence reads CASRQWAGGTYNEQFF.

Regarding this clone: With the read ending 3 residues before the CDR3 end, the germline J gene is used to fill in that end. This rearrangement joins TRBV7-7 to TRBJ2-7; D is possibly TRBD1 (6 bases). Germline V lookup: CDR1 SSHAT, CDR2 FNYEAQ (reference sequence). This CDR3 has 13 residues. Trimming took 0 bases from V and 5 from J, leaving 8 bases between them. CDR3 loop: CASSLAQGNEQYF. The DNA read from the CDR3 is TGTGCCAGCAGCTTAGCCCAGGGGAACGAG.

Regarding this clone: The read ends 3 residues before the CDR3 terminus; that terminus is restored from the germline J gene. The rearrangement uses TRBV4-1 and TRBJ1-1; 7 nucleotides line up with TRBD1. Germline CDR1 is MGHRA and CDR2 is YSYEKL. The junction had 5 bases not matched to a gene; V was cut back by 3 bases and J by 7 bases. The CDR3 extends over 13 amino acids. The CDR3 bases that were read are TGCGCCAGCAGCCACGTAGGGACAGATGAA. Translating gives CASSHVGTDE. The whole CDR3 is CASSHVGTDEAFF.

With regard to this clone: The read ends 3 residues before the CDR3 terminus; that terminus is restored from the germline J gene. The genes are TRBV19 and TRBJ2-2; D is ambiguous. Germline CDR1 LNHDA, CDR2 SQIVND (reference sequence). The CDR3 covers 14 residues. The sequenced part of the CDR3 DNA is TGTGCCAGTAGTGGGCAGTGGAATAATTCACCG. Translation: CASSGQWNNSP. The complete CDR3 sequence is CASSGQWNNSPLFF.

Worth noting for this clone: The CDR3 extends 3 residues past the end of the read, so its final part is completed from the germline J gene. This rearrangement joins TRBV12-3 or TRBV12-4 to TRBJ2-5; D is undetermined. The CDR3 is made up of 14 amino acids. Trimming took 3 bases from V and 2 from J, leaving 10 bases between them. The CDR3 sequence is CASSLPQTQETQYF. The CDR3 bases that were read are TGTGCCAGCAGTTTGCCCCAGACACAAGAGACC.

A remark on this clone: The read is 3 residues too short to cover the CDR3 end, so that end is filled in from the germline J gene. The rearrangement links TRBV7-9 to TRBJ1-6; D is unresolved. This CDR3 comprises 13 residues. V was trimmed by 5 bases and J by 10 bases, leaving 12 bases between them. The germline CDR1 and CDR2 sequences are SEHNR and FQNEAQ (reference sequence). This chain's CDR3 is CASSQTTPSPLHF. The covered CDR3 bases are TGTGCCAGCAGCCAAACTACCCCCTCACCC.

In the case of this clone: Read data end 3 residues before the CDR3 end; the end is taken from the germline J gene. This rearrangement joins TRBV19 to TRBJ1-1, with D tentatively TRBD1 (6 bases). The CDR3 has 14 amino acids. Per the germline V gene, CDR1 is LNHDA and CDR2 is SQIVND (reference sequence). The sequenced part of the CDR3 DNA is TGTGCCAGTAGTGGAAGGGGGAATCTGGCAGAA. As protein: CASSGRGNLAE. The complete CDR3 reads CASSGRGNLAEAFF.